The 29 T cell receptor beta chains below all came from one sample that was sequenced in a study of CD8+ T cells in alopecia areata. Regarding treatment: oral pan-JAK inhibitor, 5-10 mg twice daily. Extracted RNA was reverse transcribed, and the resulting cDNA served as sequencing template. Assay: immunoSEQ multiplex PCR; the TCRdb copy retains only in-frame clones and omits some. The top ten hold 2% to 3% of the sample, which has 200,000 to 250,000 clones, less than 45% seen once. This sample comprised CD4+ T cells sorted from blood, obtained at approximately week 39, from a patient treated with tofacitinib. The receptors come from a human donor with alopecia areata.

The CDR3 spells CASSRTPDTQYF. The DNA for the CDR3 is TGTGCCAGCAGTCGAACTCCAGATACGCAGTATTTT. The chain joins TRBV27 to TRBJ2-3; no firm D call. The CDR3 extends over 12 amino acids. Between the trimmed V and J ends, which lost 5 bases and 4 bases, there was a span of 7 bases. Looked up from germline, CDR1 is MNHEY and CDR2 is SMNVEV (reference sequence).

This clone was seen a handful of times. The V call is TRBV5-1, the J call TRBJ2-3; no definite D call. CDR1 and CDR2 (germline): SGHRS, YFSETQ. This CDR3 comprises 15 residues. V lost 0 bases and J 7 bases, leaving 15 bases between the germline ends. The CDR3, as DNA: TGCGCCAGCAGCTTGGCGAACCCGTCTGGAAATACGCAGTATTTT. It encodes CASSLANPSGNTQYF.

J is TRBJ1-5 and V is TRBV19; tentatively, D is TRBD1 (5 bases). Trimming took 7 bases from V and 4 from J, leaving 11 bases between them. Germline values: CDR1 LNHDA, CDR2 SQIVND (reference sequence). The length of the CDR3 is 13 residues. The CDR3 here is CASKLTVNQPQHF. CDR3 nucleotides: TGTGCCAGTAAGTTGACAGTTAATCAGCCCCAGCATTTT.

The rearrangement uses TRBV25-1 and TRBJ2-5; possible D gene TRBD1, 5 bases. This CDR3 comprises 13 residues. The V end lost 3 bases, the J end lost 4 bases, and 9 bases lay between the germline ends. Germline values: CDR1 MGHDK, CDR2 SYGVNS. The CDR3 sequence is CASSEPGLETQYF. The CDR3 DNA follows: TGTGCCAGCAGTGAGCCAGGGTTAGAGACCCAGTACTTC.

This clone came up a few times. Other DNA sequences in the same sample also yield this CDR3. The V gene is TRBV25-1, the J gene TRBJ2-7; D is undetermined. Germline V CDR1 and CDR2: MGHDK, SYGVNS. This CDR3 contains 11 residues. V lost 4 bases, J lost 0 bases, and 1 base lay in between. CDR3 sequence reads: CASSGSYEQYF. The CDR3 DNA follows: TGTGCCAGCAGTGGCTCCTACGAGCAGTACTTC.

The rearrangement joins TRBV7-2 to TRBJ2-2; no firm D call. Looked up from germline, CDR1 is SGHTA and CDR2 is FQGNSA. CDR3 length: 14 amino acids. Trimming removed 0 bases at V and 7 bases at J, with 9 bases between. CDR3 nucleotide sequence: TGTGCCAGCAGCTTAGCGATGGGGTTCGGGGAGCTGTTTTTT. Protein: CASSLAMGFGELFF.

V gene TRBV7-2 combines with J gene TRBJ2-7; D is unresolved. The CDR3 consists of 13 residues. Per the germline V gene, CDR1 is SGHTA and CDR2 is FQGNSA. V lost 4 bases to trimming and J lost 6 bases, with 13 bases between them. The CDR3 nucleotides read TGTGCCAGCAGCTCCTCCGGCCCTCTCGAGCAGTACTTC. It specifies CASSSSGPLEQYF.

The genes are TRBV15 and TRBJ2-1, with a possible D match to TRBD1 (5 bases). Germline lookup yields CDR1 LNHNV and CDR2 YYDKDF (reference sequence). The V end was cut by 1 base, the J end by 4 bases, with 11 bases between. The CDR3 is made up of 15 amino acids. CDR3 sequence: CATSRGAGKYNEQFF. In DNA, the CDR3 is TGTGCCACCAGCAGAGGGGCAGGGAAGTACAATGAGCAGTTCTTC.

The rearrangement links TRBV4-2 to TRBJ1-2; a weak D match, TRBD1 (6 bases). The CDR3 contains 15 residues. The V end was cut by 3 bases, the J end by 7 bases, with 18 bases between. Germline V gene data show CDR1 as LGHNA and CDR2 as YNFKEQ. Here the CDR3 reads CASSQVTQGSSGYTF. The CDR3 nucleotides are TGTGCCAGCAGCCAGGTAACACAGGGTTCGAGTGGCTACACCTTC.

V usage is TRBV29-1 and J usage is TRBJ2-1, with D maybe TRBD2 (6 bases). Looked up from germline, CDR1 is SQVTM and CDR2 is ANQGSEA. There are 14 residues in the CDR3. With 7 bases removed from V and 5 bases from J, the gap between germline ends came to 18 bases. In DNA, the CDR3 is TGCAGCGGAACGACAGCGGCGGGGAACAATGAGCAGTTCTTC. It encodes CSGTTAAGNNEQFF.

The rearrangement joins TRBV14 to TRBJ2-1; 11 nucleotides line up with TRBD2. The V and J ends lost 0 bases and 0 bases, in that order; junction bases with no gene match: 4. This CDR3 is 18 amino acids long. Germline lookup yields CDR1 SGHDN and CDR2 FVKESK. The CDR3 protein is CASSQDLTSGSSYNEQFF. The CDR3 DNA reads as TGTGCCAGCAGCCAAGATCTTACTAGCGGGAGCTCCTACAATGAGCAGTTCTTC.

The chain uses TRBV29-1 and TRBJ2-5; TRBD2 might be the D (5 bases). V was cut by 7 bases and J by 4 bases, with 19 bases left in between. Germline-derived CDR1 and CDR2 are SQVTM and ANQGSEA. CDR3 length equals 14 residues. CDR3 protein: CSAQLVGGGETQYF. The CDR3, as DNA: TGCAGCGCCCAACTAGTAGGAGGTGGAGAGACCCAGTACTTC.

The rearrangement uses TRBV5-1 and TRBJ1-2; no firm D call. Germline V gene lookup returns CDR1 SGHRS and CDR2 YFSETQ. Trimming removed 0 bases from V and 1 base from J, with 4 bases in between. The CDR3 loop spans 13 amino acids. The CDR3, as DNA: TGCGCCAGCAGCTTGGCGGTTAACTATGGCTACACCTTC. Its translation: CASSLAVNYGYTF.

The chain recombines TRBV5-1 with TRBJ2-5; D gene ambiguous. Looked up from germline, CDR1 is SGHRS and CDR2 is YFSETQ. V was shortened by 4 bases and J by 2 bases, with 9 bases between the two germline ends. CDR3 size: 13 residues. Written as DNA, the CDR3 is TGCGCCAGCAGCACCGGATCTCAAGAGACCCAGTACTTC. Protein: CASSTGSQETQYF.

This clone has a handful of counts. The CDR3 region has the DNA TGTGCCTGGAGATTCGAGGACAGAAACTATGGCTACACCTTC. Its translation: CAWRFEDRNYGYTF. The rearrangement uses TRBV30 and TRBJ1-2; a weak D match, TRBD1 (6 bases). V lost 3 bases and J lost 2, with 13 bases in between. This CDR3 is 14 amino acids long. Per germline, CDR1 GTSNPN and CDR2 SVGIG (reference sequence).

This clone has only a few counts. The CDR3 nucleotides read TGCGCCAGCAGCCAAGACGGGGGTAGCCGGGTCGACAGGAGAGGGCACGAGCAGTACTTC. Translation gives CASSQDGGSRVDRRGHEQYF. The chain joins TRBV4-1 to TRBJ2-7, with D perhaps TRBD1 or TRBD2 (6 bases each). CDR1 MGHRA and CDR2 YSYEKL come from the germline V gene. This CDR3 is built from 20 residues. V was shortened by 0 bases and J by 5 bases, with 29 bases between the two germline ends.

This clone was recorded a few times. This chain links TRBV29-1 with TRBJ2-1; D tentatively reads TRBD1 or TRBD2 (6 bases each). The germline V gene encodes CDR1 SQVTM and CDR2 ANQGSEA. The CDR3 contains 14 residues. Trimming stripped 6 bases from V and 2 bases from J, with 14 bases between. This chain's CDR3 is CSVGIGGPYNEQFF. CDR3 coding DNA: TGCAGCGTGGGGATCGGGGGCCCCTACAATGAGCAGTTCTTC.

J is TRBJ1-1 and V is TRBV6-1; no clear D gene. V lost 4 bases and J lost 0, with 9 bases in between. The CDR3 has 14 amino acids. Per the germline V gene, CDR1 is MNHNS and CDR2 is SASEGT. CDR3 region: CASSVKVMNTEAFF. In DNA form, the CDR3 reads TGTGCCAGCAGTGTGAAGGTGATGAACACTGAAGCTTTCTTT.

The gene calls are TRBV18 and TRBJ2-5; D unresolved. V was pared by 5 bases and J by 5 bases, with 9 bases between. Germline lookup yields CDR1 KGHSH and CDR2 LQKENI. The CDR3 has 12 amino acids. The CDR3 nucleotides read TGTGCCAGCTCAGGGGTGATGGAGACCCAGTACTTC. Its translation is CASSGVMETQYF. The entire variable domain, with the rest obtained from reference TRBV18 and TRBJ2-5, is as follows: NAGVMQNPRHLVRRRGQEARLRCSPMKGHSHVYWYRQLPEEGLKFMVYLQKENIIDESGMPKERFSAEFPKEGPSILRIQQVVRGDSAAYFCASSGVMETQYFGPGTRLLVL.

This clone showed up just a few times. The chain links TRBV6-1 to TRBJ2-7; 11 positions agree with TRBD2. Trimming took 10 bases from V and 2 from J; bases not matched to a gene: 7. This CDR3 is 14 amino acids long. Germline CDR1 and CDR2: MNHNS and SASEGT. The CDR3 sequence is CATAGTSGPYEQYF. The CDR3 DNA reads as TGTGCCACGGCCGGGACTAGCGGACCCTACGAGCAGTACTTC.

V usage is TRBV30 and J usage is TRBJ1-5; 10 bases are a match to TRBD1. This CDR3 is 14 amino acids long. J gave up 6 bases and V 6 bases, and 8 bases lay outside the gene matches. The germline V gene encodes CDR1 GTSNPN and CDR2 SVGIG (reference sequence). The CDR3 region has the DNA TGTGCCTGTCAGAGACAGGGGGCTGGTCAGCCCCAGCATTTT. Translated, it gives CACQRQGAGQPQHF.

This clone was seen more than once but under ten times. The DNA of the CDR3 is TGCGCCAGCAGCTTGGAAGGCCGCCAGGACATTCAGTACTTC. It specifies CASSLEGRQDIQYF. This chain connects TRBV5-1 to TRBJ2-4, with unresolved D. The CDR3 length is 14 residues. V lost 0 bases to trimming and J lost 8 bases, with 12 bases between them. Germline assignment: CDR1 SGHRS and CDR2 YFSETQ.

The genes are TRBV7-9 and TRBJ2-7, with 14 positions matching TRBD2. The CDR3 is 15 amino acids. The V gene's germline CDR1 is SEHNR and CDR2 FQNEAQ (reference sequence). V was clipped by 5 bases and J by 3 bases; unmatched bases: 3. The CDR3 DNA reads TGTGCCAGCAGCACAGGGACTAGCGGGAGCTACGAGCAGTACTTC. It yields the protein CASSTGTSGSYEQYF.

This clone was counted a few times. J is TRBJ1-5 and V is TRBV6-6; weak D call: TRBD1 (5 bases). This CDR3 spans 14 amino acids. With 2 bases removed from V and 7 bases from J, the gap between germline ends came to 12 bases. Germline V lookup: CDR1 MNHNY, CDR2 SVGAGI (reference sequence). CDR3 in DNA: TGTGCCAGCAGTTACCGACAGTCCGACCAGCCCCAGCATTTT. Its protein product is CASSYRQSDQPQHF.

J is TRBJ2-7 and V is TRBV15, with 11 bases aligning to TRBD2. Germline loops: CDR1 LNHNV, CDR2 YYDKDF (reference sequence). The CDR3 covers 17 residues. V was clipped by 0 bases and J by 3 bases; unmatched bases: 7. The CDR3: CATSRDPRLAGNYEQYF. CDR3 nucleotides: TGTGCCACCAGCAGAGATCCCAGACTAGCGGGAAACTACGAGCAGTACTTC. The complete variable domain, with remaining parts taken from reference TRBV15 and TRBJ2-7, reads DAMVIQNPRYQVTQFGKPVTLSCSQTLNHNVMYWYQQKSSQAPKLLFHYYDKDFNNEADTPDNFQSRRPNTSFCFLDIRSPGLGDTAMYLCATSRDPRLAGNYEQYFGPGTRLTVT.

V is TRBV19 and J is TRBJ2-6; 7 bases agree with TRBD1. Trimming cost V 3 bases and J 0 bases; bases outside gene matches: 2. Germline V gene sequence: CDR1 LNHDA, CDR2 SQIVND (reference sequence). The CDR3 contains 16 residues. This CDR3 reads CASSMDRSSGANVLTF. CDR3 DNA sequence: TGTGCCAGTAGTATGGACAGGAGCTCTGGGGCCAACGTCCTGACTTTC.

The V gene is TRBV7-9, the J gene TRBJ2-1, with 12 bases that match TRBD2. The length of the CDR3 is 17 residues. Looked up from germline, CDR1 is SEHNR and CDR2 is FQNEAQ (reference sequence). The trim removed 2 bases at V and 8 bases at J, leaving 10 bases unmatched. The CDR3 reads CASSLYMSLAGGDEQFF. CDR3 coding DNA: TGTGCCAGCAGCTTATATATGTCGCTAGCGGGAGGGGATGAGCAGTTCTTC.

The V gene is TRBV11-3, the J gene TRBJ2-1; 8 bases are a match to TRBD1. V lost 1 base, J lost 9 bases, and 8 bases stayed unmatched. Germline V gene lookup returns CDR1 SGHNT and CDR2 YENEEA. CDR3 length: 15 amino acids. The chain's CDR3 is CASSLGSGGLGEQFF. CDR3 DNA: TGTGCCAGCAGCTTAGGATCAGGGGGCCTGGGTGAGCAGTTCTTC.

V and J are TRBV30 and TRBJ2-3; 9 bases are shared with TRBD2. The CDR3 extends over 15 amino acids. Germline values: CDR1 GTSNPN, CDR2 SVGIG (reference sequence). V lost 5 bases, J lost 4 bases, and 10 bases stayed unmatched. The DNA of the CDR3 is TGTGCCTGGGCTTTAGGTAGCGGGAGTTCAGATACGCAGTATTTT. Residues: CAWALGSGSSDTQYF.